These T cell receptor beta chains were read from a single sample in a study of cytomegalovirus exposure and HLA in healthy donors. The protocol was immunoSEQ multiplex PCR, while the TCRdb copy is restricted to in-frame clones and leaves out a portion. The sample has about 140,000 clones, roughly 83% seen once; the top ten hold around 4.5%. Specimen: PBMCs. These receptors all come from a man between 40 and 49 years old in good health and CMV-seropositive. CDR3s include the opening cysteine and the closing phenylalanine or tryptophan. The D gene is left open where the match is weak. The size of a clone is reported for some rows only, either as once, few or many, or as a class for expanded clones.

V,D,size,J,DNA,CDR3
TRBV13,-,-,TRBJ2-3,TGTGCCAGCAGCTTGAGGGATACAGATACGCAGTATTTT,CASSLRDTDTQYF
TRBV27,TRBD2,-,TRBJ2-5,TGTGCCAGCCGCCCTCGGGGGGGAGGGAGGGAGACCCAGTACTTC,CASRPRGGGRETQYF
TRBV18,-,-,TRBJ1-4,TGTGCCAGCTCACCACTCCCACAGGGAGGGAATGAAAAACTGTTTTTT,CASSPLPQGGNEKLFF
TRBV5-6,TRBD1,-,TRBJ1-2,TGTGCCAGCAGCTTGGATCAGGGGGCCCGAGGTGGCTACACCTTC,CASSLDQGARGGYTF
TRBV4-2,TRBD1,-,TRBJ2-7,TGTGCCAGCAGCCGAGCTAACAGGGGCGAGCAGTACTTC,CASSRANRGEQYF
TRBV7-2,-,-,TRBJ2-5,TGTGCCAGCAGCGTCCAGGGAGAGACCCAGTACTTC,CASSVQGETQYF
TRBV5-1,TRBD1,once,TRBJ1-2,TGCGCCAGCAGCCAACGGACAGGCGACGCCGATGGCTACACCTTC,CASSQRTGDADGYTF
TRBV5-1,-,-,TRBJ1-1,TGCGCCAGCAGCTTGGAGGGACTACCAAACACTGAAGCTTTCTTT,CASSLEGLPNTEAFF
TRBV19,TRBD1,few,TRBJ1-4,TGTGCCAGTAGTAGAGGACAGGGAACAACTAATGAAAAACTGTTTTTT,CASSRGQGTTNEKLFF
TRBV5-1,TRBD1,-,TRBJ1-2,TGCGCCAGCAGCTTGGACAGGGGCCGATTTGGCTACACCTTC,CASSLDRGRFGYTF
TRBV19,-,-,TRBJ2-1,TGTGCCAGTACCAGTACTAGGTGGAATGAGCAGTTCTTC,CASTSTRWNEQFF
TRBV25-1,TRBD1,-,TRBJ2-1,TGTGCCACCGGGACAGGGTGGTACAATGAGCAGTTCTTC,CATGTGWYNEQFF
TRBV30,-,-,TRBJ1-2,TGTGCCTGGAGTGTAGGGGGGGCAGGGGCCATCTTC,CAWSVGGAGAIF
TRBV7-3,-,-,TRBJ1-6,TGTGCCAGCAGCTTTGCCGCACGGTATAATTCACCCCTCCACTTT,CASSFAARYNSPLHF
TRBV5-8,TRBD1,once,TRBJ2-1,TGTGCCAGCAGCCGCCAGGGGGCTTACAATGAGCAGTTCTTC,CASSRQGAYNEQFF
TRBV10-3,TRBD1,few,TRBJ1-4,TGTGCCATCAGTGAGTCTTGGACAGGGGGAAGGGAAAAACTGTTTTTT,CAISESWTGGREKLFF
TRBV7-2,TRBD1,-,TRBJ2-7,TGTGCCAGCAGCTTTAGATTCCCGGGACAGGGGGCGCTCGAGCAGTACTTC,CASSFRFPGQGALEQYF
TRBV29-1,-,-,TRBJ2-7,TGCAGCGTTGGAGCAGGGGATCGTTCCTACGAGCAGTACTTC,CSVGAGDRSYEQYF
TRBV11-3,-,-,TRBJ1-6,TGTGCCAGCAGCCTGGGGGCGGATTCACCCCTCCACTTT,CASSLGADSPLHF
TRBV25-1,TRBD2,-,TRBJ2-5,TGTGCCAGCAGCACTAGCGGGAGGGCCTCACCACGAGAGACCCAGTACTTC,CASSTSGRASPRETQYF
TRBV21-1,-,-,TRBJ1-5,TGTGCCAGCAGCAAACTGGGGGCAGTTTATCAGCCCCAGCATTTT,CASSKLGAVYQPQHF
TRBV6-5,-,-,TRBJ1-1,TGTGCCAGCAGAAACGGACAGCCAGGCACTGAAGCTTTCTTT,CASRNGQPGTEAFF
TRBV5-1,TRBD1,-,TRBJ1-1,TGCGCCAGCAGCTTAACAGGGGGCAGAACTGAAGCTTTCTTT,CASSLTGGRTEAFF
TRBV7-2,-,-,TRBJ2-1,TGTGCCAGCAGCTTAGTTGCGGGGGCTTACAATGAGCAGTTCTTC,CASSLVAGAYNEQFF
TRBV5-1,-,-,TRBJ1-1,TGCGCCAGCAGCTTTCGTTCGGTGAACACTGAAGCTTTCTTT,CASSFRSVNTEAFF
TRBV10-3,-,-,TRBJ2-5,TGTGCCATCAGGGAGGGAGTCGGCGGGGAGACCCAGTACTTC,CAIREGVGGETQYF
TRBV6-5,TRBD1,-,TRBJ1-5,TGTGCCAGCAGTTACACCGGACAGGGAGGTCAGCCCCAGCATTTT,CASSYTGQGGQPQHF
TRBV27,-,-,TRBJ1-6,TGTGCCAGCAGTTTAAACGGCTATAATTCACCCCTCCACTTT,CASSLNGYNSPLHF
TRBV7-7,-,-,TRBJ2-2,TGTGCCAGCAGCCCTTACACTACAGGGCCCGGGGAGCTGTTTTTT,CASSPYTTGPGELFF
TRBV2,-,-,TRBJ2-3,TGTGCCAGCAGTGGGGGGCAGTCCACAGATACGCAGTATTTT,CASSGGQSTDTQYF
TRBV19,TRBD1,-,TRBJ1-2,TGTGCCAGTACCCAATTATCCGGGACAGGATTTGGCTACACCTTC,CASTQLSGTGFGYTF
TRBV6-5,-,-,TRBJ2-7,TGTGCCAGCAGTAACCAGGGGCCCTCCTACGAGCAGTACTTC,CASSNQGPSYEQYF
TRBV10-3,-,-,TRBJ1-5,TGTGCCATCAGTGAACAGGTCAATCAGCCCCAGCATTTT,CAISEQVNQPQHF
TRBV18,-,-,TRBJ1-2,TGTGCCAGCTCACCACCGGCAGGGGCAGATGGCTACACCTTC,CASSPPAGADGYTF
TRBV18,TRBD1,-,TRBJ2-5,TGTGCCAGCTCACCCGAGACAGGGTCTCGGGAGACCCAGTACTTC,CASSPETGSRETQYF
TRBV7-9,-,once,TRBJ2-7,TGTGCCAGCAGCTTAGGTACAGGTCCCTACGAGCAGTACTTC,CASSLGTGPYEQYF
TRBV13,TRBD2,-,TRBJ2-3,TGTGCCAGCAGCTTAGCTAGCGGGAGGGGAGATACGCAGTATTTT,CASSLASGRGDTQYF
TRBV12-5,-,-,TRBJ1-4,TGTGCTAGTGGTTCTCAGGGAAGGAGTGAAAAACTGTTTTTT,CASGSQGRSEKLFF
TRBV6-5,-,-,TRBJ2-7,TGTGCCAGCAGTCCAGGAGGCGAGCAGTACTTC,CASSPGGEQYF
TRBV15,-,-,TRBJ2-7,TGTGCCACCAGCAGAGGGCCCCAGGAGCAGTACTTC,CATSRGPQEQYF
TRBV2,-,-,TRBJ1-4,TGTGCCAGCAGTGAGCGATTTGACAACCAGGGTCGAGAAAAACTGTTTTTT,CASSERFDNQGREKLFF
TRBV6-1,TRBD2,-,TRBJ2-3,TGTGCCAGCAGCCGACTAGCGGGAGTCACAGATACGCAGTATTTT,CASSRLAGVTDTQYF
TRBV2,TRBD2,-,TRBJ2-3,TGTGCCAGCAGTCGGGGACTAGTTGTCCCAGATACGCAGTATTTT,CASSRGLVVPDTQYF
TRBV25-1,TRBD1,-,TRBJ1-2,TGTGCCAGCAGGGAATCCAAGGGGGCAGGCTATGGCTACACCTTC,CASRESKGAGYGYTF
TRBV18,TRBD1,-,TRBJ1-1,TGTGCCAGCTCACGTACGGGACAGGGGGACACTGAAGCTTTCTTT,CASSRTGQGDTEAFF
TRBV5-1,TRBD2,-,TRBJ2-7,TGCGCCAGCAGCCAGAATAGCGGGAGTAATTTCTACGAGCAGTACTTC,CASSQNSGSNFYEQYF
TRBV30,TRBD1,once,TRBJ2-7,TGTGCCTGGAGTAAAGACCTGGACAGGGGGCTTGAGCAGTACTTC,CAWSKDLDRGLEQYF
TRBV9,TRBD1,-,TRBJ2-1,TGTGCCAGCAGCGACCGGGACAGAGTGTACAATGAGCAGTTCTTC,CASSDRDRVYNEQFF
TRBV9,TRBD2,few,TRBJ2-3,TGTGCCAGCAGCGTGGAAAGCGGGACGGGGGATACGCAGTATTTT,CASSVESGTGDTQYF
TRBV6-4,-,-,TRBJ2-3,TGTGCCAGCGCTCTGGGGCACTTCACAGATACGCAGTATTTT,CASALGHFTDTQYF
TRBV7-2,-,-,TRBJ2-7,TGTGCCAGCAGCTTACAGGGTCCGTACGAGCAGTACTTC,CASSLQGPYEQYF
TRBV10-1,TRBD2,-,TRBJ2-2,TGCGCCAGCAGTGGACTAGCGGGAACCGGGGAGCTGTTTTTT,CASSGLAGTGELFF
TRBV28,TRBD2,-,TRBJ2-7,TGTGCCAGCAGTTTAGCGATTCGGACTAGCGCCTCCTACGAGCAGTACTTC,CASSLAIRTSASYEQYF
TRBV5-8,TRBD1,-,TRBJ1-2,TGTGCCAGCAGCTTGGGGGGACAGACCTATGGCTACACCTTC,CASSLGGQTYGYTF
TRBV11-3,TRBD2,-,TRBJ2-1,TGTGCCAGCAGCTTAGGGCCAGCGGGAGTGAATGAGCAGTTCTTC,CASSLGPAGVNEQFF
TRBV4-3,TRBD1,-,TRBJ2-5,TGCGCCAGCACCGTCGGGACAGGGGGAAGGGAGACCCAGTACTTC,CASTVGTGGRETQYF
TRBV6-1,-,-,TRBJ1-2,TGTGCCAGCAGTGAACGGAGCGGCTACACCTTC,CASSERSGYTF
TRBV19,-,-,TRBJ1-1,TGTGCCAGTAGACCCGATGGGGGCGGTCACACTGAAGCTTTCTTT,CASRPDGGGHTEAFF
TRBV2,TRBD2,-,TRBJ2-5,TGTGCCAGCAGTCCCCTAGCGGGGAGCCGGGAGACCCAGTACTTC,CASSPLAGSRETQYF